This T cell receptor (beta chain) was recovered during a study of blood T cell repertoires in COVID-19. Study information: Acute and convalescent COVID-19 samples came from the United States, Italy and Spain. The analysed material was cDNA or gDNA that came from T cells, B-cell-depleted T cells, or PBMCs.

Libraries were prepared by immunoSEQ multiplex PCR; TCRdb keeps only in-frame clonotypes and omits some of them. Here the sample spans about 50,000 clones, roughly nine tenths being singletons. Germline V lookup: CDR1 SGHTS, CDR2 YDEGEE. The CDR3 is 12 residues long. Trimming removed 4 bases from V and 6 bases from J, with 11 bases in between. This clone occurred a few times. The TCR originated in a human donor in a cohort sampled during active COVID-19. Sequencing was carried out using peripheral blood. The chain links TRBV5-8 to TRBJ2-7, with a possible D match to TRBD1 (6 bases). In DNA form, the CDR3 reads TGTGCCAGCAGCCCTAGGACAGCCGAGCAGTACTTC. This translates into CASSPRTAEQYF.